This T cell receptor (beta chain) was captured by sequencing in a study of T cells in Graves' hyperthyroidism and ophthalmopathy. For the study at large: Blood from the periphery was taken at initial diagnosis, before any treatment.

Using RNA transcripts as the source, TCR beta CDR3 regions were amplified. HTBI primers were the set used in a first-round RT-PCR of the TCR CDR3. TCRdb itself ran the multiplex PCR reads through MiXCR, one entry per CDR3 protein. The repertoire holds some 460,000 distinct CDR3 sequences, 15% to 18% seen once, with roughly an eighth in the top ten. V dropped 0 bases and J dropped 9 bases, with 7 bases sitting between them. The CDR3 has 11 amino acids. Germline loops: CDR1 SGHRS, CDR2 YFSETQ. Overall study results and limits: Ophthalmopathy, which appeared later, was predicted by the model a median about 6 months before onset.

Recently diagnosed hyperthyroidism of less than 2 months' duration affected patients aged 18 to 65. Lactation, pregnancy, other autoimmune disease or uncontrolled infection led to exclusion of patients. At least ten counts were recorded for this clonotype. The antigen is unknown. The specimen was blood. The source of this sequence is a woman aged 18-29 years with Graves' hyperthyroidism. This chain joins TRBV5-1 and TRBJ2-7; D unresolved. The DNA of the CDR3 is TGCGCCAGCAGCTTGGATAGGGTGCAGTACTTC. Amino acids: CASSLDRVQYF.